A selection of T cell receptor beta chains follows, all from one sample in a study of blood T cell repertoires in COVID-19. Clones were read by immunoSEQ multiplex PCR, and TCRdb kept only the in-frame ones, dropping some. The repertoire holds approximately 100,000 clones, around 87% seen once, with about 9.9% in the top ten. The sample was peripheral blood. Receptors were obtained from a woman between 25 and 40 years old with acute or convalescent COVID-19. Each CDR3 is given with its conserved first and last residue. A D gene is named only where the DNA matches it firmly. The size entry is marked missing in some rows and otherwise reads once, few, many or a size class.

TRBD1	TRBV6-5	.	TRBJ2-7	TGTGCCAGCAGTTACGCTCCGGGACAGAGCTACGAGCAGTACTTC	CASSYAPGQSYEQYF
TRBD2	TRBV20-1	.	TRBJ2-1	TGCAGTGCTAGTGAGCTAGCGGGGGGGCTGGGGAATGAGCAGTTCTTC	CSASELAGGLGNEQFF
TRBD2	TRBV24-1	.	TRBJ2-7	TGTGCCACCAGTGATTCGGGGGGTCCCTACTACGAGCAGTACTTC	CATSDSGGPYYEQYF
.	TRBV28	.	TRBJ1-6	TGTGCCAGCAGTTTAATCGGGGAAGCAAGCTCCTATAATTCACCCCTCCACTTT	CASSLIGEASSYNSPLHF
.	TRBV19	.	TRBJ2-2	TGTGCCAGCACCCCTGGTCCTAGCTACGGGGAGCTGTTTTTT	CASTPGPSYGELFF
TRBD1	TRBV5-1	.	TRBJ1-2	TGCGCCAGCAGCTTGACGGCCCAGGGGGCCGATGGCTACACCTTC	CASSLTAQGADGYTF
.	TRBV28	.	TRBJ2-1	TGTGCCAGCAGCCTATTGGGGGGCTCCTACAATGAGCAGTTCTTC	CASSLLGGSYNEQFF
.	TRBV5-5	.	TRBJ2-7	TGTGCCAGCCCTGAGAGACAGATGTACTTC	CASPERQMYF
TRBD1	TRBV9	.	TRBJ1-5	TGTGCCAGCAGCAGAGGGGGACAGGGGGCGTCCGGCAATCAGCCCCAGCATTTT	CASSRGGQGASGNQPQHF
TRBD1	TRBV5-1	once	TRBJ2-1	TGCGCCAGCAGGATAACAGGGACAGTGGAGGAGGATGAGCAGTTCTTC	CASRITGTVEEDEQFF
TRBD1	TRBV11-3	.	TRBJ1-1	TGTGCCAGCAGCCCAAAACGGGACAGTGACACTGAAGCTTTCTTT	CASSPKRDSDTEAFF
.	TRBV7-5	.	TRBJ1-1	.	CARSLVGLGTGGMNTEAFF
.	TRBV7-3	.	TRBJ1-6	TGTGCCAGCAGCTTATACCCCGACTCGACTAATTCACCCCTCCACTTT	CASSLYPDSTNSPLHF
TRBD1	TRBV6-6	.	TRBJ2-6	TGTGCCAGCAACTACAACCCGGGACAGGGAGGTTCTGGGGCCAACGTCCTGACTTTC	CASNYNPGQGGSGANVLTF
.	TRBV2	.	TRBJ2-2	TGTGCCAGCAGTGAAGACGGGGTAGGGAATAACACCGGGGAGCTGTTTTTT	CASSEDGVGNNTGELFF
.	TRBV19	.	TRBJ1-1	TGTGCCAGTAGTCTTACAGTTGCTACCACTGAAGCTTTCTTT	CASSLTVATTEAFF
.	TRBV18	.	TRBJ1-1	TGTGCCAGCTCACCACAGAACAGGGCGGACACTGAAGCTTTCTTT	CASSPQNRADTEAFF
TRBD1	TRBV12-3/TRBV12-4	.	TRBJ1-6	TGTGCCAGCAGTTCTGACAGGGCTTCACCCCTCCACTTT	CASSSDRASPLHF
TRBD1	TRBV12-5	.	TRBJ1-3	TGTGCTAGTGCCTACGGTTCCACAGGGGACACCATATATTTT	CASAYGSTGDTIYF
TRBD2	TRBV30	.	TRBJ2-7	TGTGCAAGACTAGCGTCGGAATCCTACGAGCAGTACTTC	CARLASESYEQYF
TRBD1	TRBV4-1	.	TRBJ1-5	TGCGCCAGCAGCCAAGTCACAGGGGGAGGTCAGCCCCAGCATTTT	CASSQVTGGGQPQHF
TRBD1	TRBV4-1	.	TRBJ1-1	TGCGCCAGCAGCCAGGGGACAGGCGCTTACAAAGCTTTCTTT	CASSQGTGAYKAFF
.	TRBV7-2	few	TRBJ1-1	TGTGCCAGCAGCTTAGCCGGGACACCGAACACTGAAGCTTTCTTT	CASSLAGTPNTEAFF
.	TRBV7-6	.	TRBJ1-1	TGTGCCAGCAGCCTCCTGACAGAAATGAACACTGAAGCTTTCTTT	CASSLLTEMNTEAFF
.	TRBV7-3	.	TRBJ2-3	TGTGCCAGCAGCCCCATAGGGGGTTATACAGATACGCAGTATTTT	CASSPIGGYTDTQYF
TRBD2	TRBV5-6	.	TRBJ2-1	TGTGCCAGCAGCTTGGGGTTACTAGCGGGGGTTGGCAATGAGCAGTTCTTC	CASSLGLLAGVGNEQFF
TRBD1	TRBV6-5	.	TRBJ1-6	TGTGCCAGCACGCCGGGGGACAGCTATTCACCCCTCCACTTT	CASTPGDSYSPLHF
.	TRBV5-5	.	TRBJ1-1	TGTGCCAGCAGCTTGGTAAGGGGGAACACTGAAGCTTTCTTT	CASSLVRGNTEAFF
.	TRBV7-3	.	TRBJ1-5	TGTGCCAGCAGCTTACCCGGACACCATAATCAGCCCCAGCATTTT	CASSLPGHHNQPQHF
.	TRBV12-5	.	TRBJ1-2	TGTGCTAGTGGTTTGGTTTCGGGGGTACTTGATGGCTACACCTTC	CASGLVSGVLDGYTF
.	TRBV19	few	TRBJ1-6	TGTGCCAGTAGTATAATACGAGGTGGGGCTTATTCACCCCTCCACTTT	CASSIIRGGAYSPLHF
TRBD2	TRBV28	.	TRBJ2-3	TGTGCCAGCAGTATATCACATACGGGGGGGCGATCAGATACGCAGTATTTT	CASSISHTGGRSDTQYF
TRBD1	TRBV4-1	few	TRBJ2-2	TGCGCCAGCAGCCATAGAGGACAGGGGGCCGGGGAGCTGTTTTTT	CASSHRGQGAGELFF
TRBD1	TRBV30	.	TRBJ2-7	TGTGCCTGGACGACAGGGGCGGGCGAGCAGTACTTC	CAWTTGAGEQYF
TRBD1	TRBV2	.	TRBJ1-2	TGTGCCAGCAGTGAGTCGACAGGGGCCTATGGCTACACCTTC	CASSESTGAYGYTF
.	TRBV28	.	TRBJ2-3	TGTGCCAGCAGATCAGACACGCTGGATGAGCAGTATTTT	CASRSDTLDEQYF
.	TRBV12-3/TRBV12-4	.	TRBJ1-4	TGTGCCAGCAGTCCTACCTTACAAAAACTGTTTTTT	CASSPTLQKLFF
.	TRBV6-5	.	TRBJ1-6	TGTGCCAGCAGTTTAATCGGGGGGACCTTTTCACCCCTCCACTTT	CASSLIGGTFSPLHF
TRBD1	TRBV28	.	TRBJ1-1	TGTGCCAGCAGTCGCCCCGGGACAGGGTTAGCTGAAGCTTTCTTT	CASSRPGTGLAEAFF
.	TRBV7-3	.	TRBJ2-5	TGTGCCAGCAGCTTAGTGCCAGGGTACCAAGAGACCCAGTACTTC	CASSLVPGYQETQYF
TRBD2	TRBV6-6	once	TRBJ2-1	TGTGCCAGCAGTTTTTGGGGAGGGCCTGAGCAGTTCTTC	CASSFWGGPEQFF
TRBD1	TRBV5-1	.	TRBJ1-6	TGCGCCAGCAGCCGAGGGGGCGCGAGTAATTCACCCCTCCACTTT	CASSRGGASNSPLHF
TRBD1	TRBV28	.	TRBJ1-1	TGTGCCAGCAGCATTACAGGGGTGAACACTGAAGCTTTCTTT	CASSITGVNTEAFF
.	TRBV28	.	TRBJ1-6	TGTGCCAGCATGAGGGCAGCCGTCACGGGGCCCCTCCACTTT	CASMRAAVTGPLHF
.	TRBV7-9	.	TRBJ2-6	TGTGCCAGCAGCTTAGGTGGACAGCCACAATTCTCTGGGGCCAACGTCCTGACTTTC	CASSLGGQPQFSGANVLTF
TRBD1	TRBV28	once	TRBJ2-7	TGTGCCAGCAGTGGACAGGGGGCGCACACCACCCTCTCCTACGAGCAGTACTTC	CASSGQGAHTTLSYEQYF
.	TRBV19	.	TRBJ1-6	TGTGCCAGTAGTATTGGGGGGGTCTGGTCACCCCTCCACTTT	CASSIGGVWSPLHF
TRBD2	TRBV28	.	TRBJ2-7	TGTGCCAGCAGTTCCGGGACTAGCGGTTCCTACGAGCAGTACTTC	CASSSGTSGSYEQYF
TRBD1	TRBV4-1	.	TRBJ1-1	TGCGCCAGCAGCCACCTCAGGCAGGGGGACACTGAAGCTTTCTTT	CASSHLRQGDTEAFF
TRBD1	TRBV7-6	once	TRBJ2-3	TGTGCCATCCGAGACAGGGCCACAGATACGCAGTATTTT	CAIRDRATDTQYF
TRBD1	TRBV10-3	.	TRBJ2-3	TGTGCCATCACCTTGGGACAGGGGATTTCCACAGATACGCAGTATTTT	CAITLGQGISTDTQYF
TRBD1	TRBV9	few	TRBJ2-7	TGTGCCAGCAGCGTAGGACAGGGGACGGGGGAGCAGTACTTC	CASSVGQGTGEQYF
TRBD1	TRBV28	.	TRBJ2-7	TGTGCCAGCAGTTCAAATAACAGGGGATCCCACGAGCAGTACTTC	CASSSNNRGSHEQYF
TRBD1	TRBV6-5	.	TRBJ1-2	TGTGCCAGCTACGGACAGGCCGACTTTTTCCGCTACACCTTC	CASYGQADFFRYTF
TRBD1	TRBV11-2	.	TRBJ1-2	TGTGCCAGCAGCTCAATAAGGGACAGGGGTGGTTATGGCTACACCTTC	CASSSIRDRGGYGYTF
TRBD1	TRBV6-5	few	TRBJ1-3	TGTGCCAGCAGTTACGGACAGGGGGACTCTGGAAACACCATATATTTT	CASSYGQGDSGNTIYF